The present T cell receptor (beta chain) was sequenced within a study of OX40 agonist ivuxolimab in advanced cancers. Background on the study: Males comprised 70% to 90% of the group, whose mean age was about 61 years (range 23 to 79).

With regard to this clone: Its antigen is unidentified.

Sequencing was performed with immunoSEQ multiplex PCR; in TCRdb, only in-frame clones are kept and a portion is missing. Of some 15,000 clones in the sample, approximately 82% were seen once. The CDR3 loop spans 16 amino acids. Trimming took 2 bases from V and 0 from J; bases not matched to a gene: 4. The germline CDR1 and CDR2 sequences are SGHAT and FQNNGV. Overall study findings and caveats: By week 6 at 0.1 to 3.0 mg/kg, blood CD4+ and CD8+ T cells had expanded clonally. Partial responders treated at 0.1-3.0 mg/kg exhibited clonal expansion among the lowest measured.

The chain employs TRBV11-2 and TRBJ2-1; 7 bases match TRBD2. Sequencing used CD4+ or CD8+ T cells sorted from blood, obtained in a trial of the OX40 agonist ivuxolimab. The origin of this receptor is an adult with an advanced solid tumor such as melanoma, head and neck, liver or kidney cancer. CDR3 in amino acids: CASSLIGGSSYNEQFF. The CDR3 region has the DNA TGTGCCAGCAGCTTAATTGGCGGGAGCTCCTACAATGAGCAGTTCTTC.